The text below deals with one T cell receptor beta chain. V gave up 0 bases and J gave up 1 base; unmatched junction bases: 2. CDR3 size: 16 residues. Germline CDR1 and CDR2: LGHDT and YNNKEL (reference sequence). These data come from a study of blood T cell repertoires in COVID-19. Study details: The United States, Italy and Spain were the sources of the acute and convalescent COVID-19 samples.

In Seattle, patients joined the study during active infection and were tracked longitudinally. The repertoire was sequenced with immunoSEQ multiplex PCR; TCRdb's copy has only in-frame clones and lacks some. Here the sample spans tens of thousands of clones, around 81% being singletons. V usage is TRBV3-1 (or the pseudogene TRBV3-2) and J usage is TRBJ2-2; TRBD1 matches at 7 bases. This TCR derives from a woman aged 80 or over with COVID-19, enrolled during active disease. The sample consisted of peripheral blood. Here the CDR3 reads CASSQDRGLNTGELFF. The DNA of the CDR3 is TGTGCCAGCAGCCAAGATAGGGGGCTGAACACCGGGGAGCTGTTTTTT.